Reported below is one T cell receptor beta chain. Its specificity is unknown. The entry originates in a study of blood T cells in healthy people across ages. Findings and limits, study-wide: Whereas aged donors had fewer naive CD4+ cells, long-lived donors had more of them and higher diversity. Roughly linearly, TCR beta diversity per million T cells fell as age increased.

Through a sample-barcoded 5' primer and a J-beta primer mix, a second PCR was run for about 6 to 12 cycles. TCRdb re-called the 5' RACE reads through MiXCR, storing one row per CDR3 protein. Of 1.5 million to 2 million distinct CDR3 sequences listed, around 35% are singletons. Every sample gave at least 6 micrograms of total RNA when it was extracted. CDR3 length equals 17 residues. In germline, CDR1 is MDHEN, CDR2 SYDVKM. The ends were cut back, 4 bases at V and 1 base at J, with 20 bases in the middle. The sequence came from a woman aged 25 to 39 in good health. V usage is TRBV28 and J usage is TRBJ2-7; possible D gene TRBD1, 5 bases. The sequenced sample was blood. CDR3 amino acids: CASSYEDSGLYSYEQYF. The DNA for the CDR3 is TGTGCCAGCAGTTACGAGGATTCAGGGCTATATTCCTACGAGCAGTACTTC. Together with reference TRBV28 and TRBJ2-7, the CDR3 gives the full variable domain: DVKVTQSSRYLVKRTGEKVFLECVQDMDHENMFWYRQDPGLGLRLIYFSYDVKMKEKGDIPEGYSVSREKKERFSLILESASTNQTSMYLCASSYEDSGLYSYEQYFGPGTRLTVT.